This TCR beta chain was sequenced in a study of blood T cell repertoires in COVID-19 (dated by TCRdb to between 2020 and 2021). Turning to the overall study: The collaborator samples originated in the United States, Italy and Spain and spanned the acute and convalescent phases of COVID-19. Subjects who had been exposed to COVID-19, were actively infected with it, or had recovered from it provided the deeply sampled blood TCRbeta repertoires that made up the dataset. The samples were drawn from two sources: the first 160 participants of the ongoing ImmuneRACE study, and 950 to 1,500 subjects contributed by 6 global collaborators. The sample metadata nearly always contained a de-identified subject ID, COVID-19 status, age in years and sex. The repertoires were released in a freely available public database meant as a resource for research on the immune response to SARS-CoV-2. Where available, HLA class I and class II types were obtained from metadata supplied by the sample provider rather than from assay-based typing. The prospective study material was composed of cDNA or gDNA derived from T cells, B-cell-depleted T cells, or PBMCs. Broad study findings and their caveats: How much clinical and demographic metadata was included differed by source and by participant, and the metadata was provided uncurated.

Of note for this clone: The antigen it binds to is not known. Base quality data are lacking; no much larger clone is found one base away. This specimen includes other DNA sequences encoding the same CDR3.

V is cut by 4 bases and J by 2 bases, and the space between the germline ends is 3 bases. The germline V gene supplies CDR1 SGHAT and CDR2 FQNNGV. The CDR3 covers 11 residues, taking in both the cysteine and the phenylalanine. Left in the record is the CDR3 DNA by itself, 33 bases read in frame from the first base. Collaborating institutions collected whole blood in K2EDTA tubes following their own protocols. For TCRbeta analysis, collaborators shipped samples as frozen whole blood, isolated PBMCs, or DNA extracted from either of those sample types. TCRbeta CDR3 regions were amplified from genomic DNA using the immunoSEQ Assay, a bias-controlled multiplex PCR. The original methods were these. The number of nucleated cells in each sample was estimated by amplification of reference gene primers within the assay. Sequence reads were collapsed and filtered to measure the absolute abundance of every unique TCRbeta CDR3 rearrangement. For each sample, productive Simpson clonality was calculated as the square root of Simpson's diversity index over productive rearrangements. Drawn from immuneACCESS, this table holds only the in-frame rearrangements with V and J called that TCRdb kept. Clones are partly lost; checked studies trace under half to an unresolved V gene and leave the rest unexplained. V, J and clone size are taken as reported in that table, and D and trimming were inferred from the DNA itself. In all, the sample holds about 200,000 clones, and over 70% of those were seen once. The leading ten clones occupy around 26% of the sample.

Sequencing was done on a sample of peripheral blood. The sequence joins TRBV11-2 to TRBJ2-7, with the D segment identity uncertain. The clonotype originates from a middle-aged man with acute or convalescent COVID-19. The DNA sequence is TGTGCCAGCAGCTCCGCCTACGAGCAGTACTTC. The translation is CASSSAYEQYF.